The 3 T cell receptor beta chains given below trace back to one sample, sequenced in a study of beta chain features in type 1 diabetes. Findings and limits, study-wide: A moderate, significant TCRB CDR3 shortening appeared in type 1 diabetes across four CD4+ subsets.

Sequencing targeted expressed TCRB transcripts, as all isolated RNA had been reverse transcribed. Libraries were prepared by immunoSEQ multiplex PCR; TCRdb keeps only in-frame clonotypes and omits some of them. The sample records around 360,000 clones, 10% to 15% being singletons. These receptors are not linked to any known antigen. Input material: naive CD4+ T cells from blood. These receptors were obtained from a woman under 30 with type 1 diabetes.

This chain joins TRBV5-1 and TRBJ2-7; D is unclear. V shed 0 bases and J shed 6 bases, with 10 bases lying between them. CDR3 length: 13 amino acids. Germline assignment: CDR1 SGHRS and CDR2 YFSETQ. The chain's CDR3 is CASSLVVLGEQYF. In DNA form, the CDR3 reads TGCGCCAGCAGCTTGGTCGTCCTAGGCGAGCAGTACTTC.

The V gene is TRBV7-6, the J gene TRBJ2-4, with D possibly matching TRBD2 (6 bases). This CDR3 has 15 residues. Germline V gene lookup returns CDR1 SGHVS and CDR2 FNYEAQ. Trimming took 5 bases from V and 6 from J, leaving 17 bases between them. The CDR3 DNA reads TGTGCCAGCAGCGCCCGTCCGGGCGGGGCAAACATTCAGTACTTC. Protein: CASSARPGGANIQYF.

This clone was seen a handful of times. The chain employs TRBV28 and TRBJ2-7; 10 bases match TRBD1. This CDR3 spans 15 amino acids. The trim removed 7 bases at V and 3 bases at J, leaving 9 bases unmatched. The germline V gene encodes CDR1 MDHEN and CDR2 SYDVKM. DNA for the CDR3: TGTGCCAGCACTGCCGCGGGGACAGGGGTCTACGAGCAGTACTTC. Amino acids: CASTAAGTGVYEQYF.